This T cell receptor beta chain was sequenced during a study of T cells after yellow fever vaccination. TCRdb processed the 5' RACE reads anew with MiXCR; each CDR3 protein has one entry. The repertoire holds some 400,000 distinct CDR3 sequences, with more than 5.5% as singletons. The CDR3 contains 13 residues. V was clipped by 3 bases and J by 3 bases, with 8 bases between them. This clonotype was detected ten times or more. The sequenced sample was PBMCs, obtained 5 days after the yellow fever booster vaccination. The chain carries TRBV12-3 or TRBV12-4 and TRBJ1-1; D gene ambiguous. The origin of this receptor is a young man who received the YFV17D yellow fever vaccine. The CDR3: CASSFLGDTEAFF. The CDR3 region has the DNA TGTGCCAGCAGTTTCTTAGGAGACACTGAAGCTTTCTTT.